This is a list of T cell receptor beta chains from one sample in a study of blood T cell repertoires in COVID-19. Generated by immunoSEQ multiplex PCR, the TCRdb table keeps only in-frame clones and is missing some. The table has approximately 100,000 clones, 87% seen once. The sample was peripheral blood. The source of these receptors is a man between 50 and 59 years old in a cohort sampled during active COVID-19. Both conserved end residues are part of each CDR3. A D gene is named only where the DNA matches it firmly. Expanded clones get a size class; other rows say once, few or many, or leave the size out.

cdr3_aa cdr3_nt cdr3_length j_call clone_size v_call d_call
CASVDGYTEAFF TGTGCCAGCGTCGACGGGTACACTGAAGCTTTCTTT 12 TRBJ1-1 NA TRBV2 NA
CASSLGTGVWETQYF TGCGCCAGCAGCCTCGGGACAGGGGTTTGGGAGACCCAGTACTTC 15 TRBJ2-5 NA TRBV4-1 TRBD1
CASSQAGGSGYTF TGTGCCAGCAGTCAGGCCGGGGGAAGCGGCTACACCTTC 13 TRBJ1-2 NA TRBV6-5 NA
CASSGMTAAPQHF TGTGCCAGCAGTGGAATGACAGCCGCGCCCCAGCATTTT 13 TRBJ1-5 NA TRBV2 NA
CASSSTGKETQYF TGCGCCAGCAGTTCGACGGGGAAAGAGACCCAGTACTTC 13 TRBJ2-5 NA TRBV5-1 NA
CASRRDRGNTIYF TGTGCCAGCAGGCGGGACAGGGGAAACACCATATATTTT 13 TRBJ1-3 NA TRBV7-9 TRBD1
CASRLRSGVEQFF TGTGCCAGCAGATTACGCTCGGGGGTCGAGCAGTTCTTC 13 TRBJ2-1 NA TRBV5-6 NA
CASSQDGVRYGYTF TGTGCCAGCAGTCAAGACGGGGTGCGATATGGCTACACCTTC 14 TRBJ1-2 NA TRBV2 NA
CASSDSPGDREAFF TGTGCCAGCAGTGATTCACCAGGGGACAGAGAAGCTTTCTTT 14 TRBJ1-1 NA TRBV2 TRBD1
CASVQGSGNTIYF TGTGCCAGTGTTCAGGGCTCTGGAAACACCATATATTTT 13 TRBJ1-3 NA TRBV6-5 NA
CASSLNFNTGELFF TGTGCCAGCAGTTTAAACTTCAACACCGGGGAGCTGTTTTTT 14 TRBJ2-2 NA TRBV28 NA
CASSVESGGAVNTQYF TGTGCCAGCAGCGTAGAGAGCGGGGGGGCCGTAAATACGCAGTATTTT 16 TRBJ2-3 NA TRBV9 TRBD2
CASGLRGGLAGELFF TGTGCTAGTGGTTTGAGAGGGGGTCTTGCCGGGGAGCTGTTTTTT 15 TRBJ2-2 few TRBV12-5 NA
CASSFYTGELFF TGTGCCAGTAGCTTTTACACCGGGGAGCTGTTTTTT 12 TRBJ2-2 many TRBV19 NA